This is a list of T cell receptor beta chains from one sample in a study of Graves' ophthalmopathy and Graves' hyperthyroidism. TCRdb re-derived calls from the multiplex PCR reads in MiXCR, one entry per CDR3 protein. The sample has about 400,000 distinct CDR3 sequences; around 16% are singletons. Sequenced: peripheral blood. These TCRs come from a young woman with Graves' ophthalmopathy. Both conserved end residues are part of each CDR3.

cdr3_length j_call v_call cdr3_aa
16 TRBJ2-2 TRBV6-2/TRBV6-3 CATSLSGGSGTGGLFF
18 TRBJ1-6 TRBV6-5 CASKRKGDRTGYNSPLHF
15 TRBJ2-5 TRBV20-1 CSARPTRLARGTQYF
13 TRBJ1-5 TRBV6-1 CASSPSDNQPQHF
13 TRBJ2-7 TRBV6-2/TRBV6-3 CASSKFVYYEQYF
16 TRBJ2-7 TRBV11-1 CASSSIGGSRLYEQYF
13 TRBJ1-1 TRBV20-1 CSAKVESSTEAFF
15 TRBJ2-5 TRBV7-8 CASSLGTGPPETQYF
14 TRBJ2-7 TRBV19 CASSQTGTGGEQYF
12 TRBJ1-6 TRBV2 CASRTAESPLHF
15 TRBJ1-1 TRBV3-1 CASSQGSAGQSEAFF
17 TRBJ1-3 TRBV4-3 CASSQDEQLGGGNTIYF
16 TRBJ1-3 TRBV11-2 CASSNPEGATGSTIYF
15 TRBJ2-7 TRBV4-3 CASSQLGTSGYEQYF
15 TRBJ2-7 TRBV3-1 CASSREGLGSAEQYF
12 TRBJ2-2 TRBV6-1 CASSAGGGELFF
16 TRBJ2-5 TRBV4-3 CASSQDSLPGKETQYF
14 TRBJ1-2 TRBV28 CASISQEGIGGYTF
16 TRBJ1-1 TRBV19 CASSPPRQVTNTEAFF
14 TRBJ2-7 TRBV6-1 CASSPSGRGHEQYF
15 TRBJ2-2 TRBV24-1 CATSDLGQGAGELFF
14 TRBJ2-5 TRBV24-1 CATSDPGSQETQYF
14 TRBJ1-1 TRBV19 CASSARTGNTEAFF
14 TRBJ2-7 TRBV6-2/TRBV6-3 CASSYPTGLDEQYF
17 TRBJ1-2 TRBV12-3/TRBV12-4 CASTLLNTGILRYGYTF
16 TRBJ2-4 TRBV19 CASSPTGELAKNIQYF
13 TRBJ1-5 TRBV30 CAWSARRSEPQHF
13 TRBJ1-3 TRBV20-1 CSARSGSGNTIYF
15 TRBJ2-7 TRBV5-1 CASSLELAGHYEQYF
14 TRBJ1-1 TRBV12-5 CASGSGNLGTEAFF
16 TRBJ2-4 TRBV6-2/TRBV6-3 CASSPRDRQIRNIQYF
17 TRBJ1-6 TRBV20-1 CSARERDRGYYNSPLHF
15 TRBJ2-5 TRBV5-5 CASSLAWGSQETQYF
21 TRBJ1-2 TRBV4-3 CASSRGTKGGELLGFDYGYTF